This T cell receptor beta chain is from a study of cytomegalovirus exposure and HLA in healthy donors. The CDR3 length is 13 residues. The germline V and J ends were trimmed by 7 bases and 6 bases, with 12 bases remaining between them. CDR1 is SNHLY, CDR2 FYNNEI, per germline. It was with 60 Vbeta and 13 Jbeta primers that the PCR ran. Clones were sequenced by immunoSEQ multiplex PCR, and TCRdb holds only the in-frame ones, with some missing. The repertoire holds 100,000 to 150,000 clones, with 80% to 90% as singletons. About this clone: Its antigen is currently unknown.

Study-wide results and caveats: Several top significant clusters appeared, in a later analysis, to be linked to common viral pathogens. DRB1 had the most TCR associations and HLA-C the fewest, a later analysis found, with rates varying by HLA locus. A previous analysis found most TCR beta V segments productive roughly 87% or roughly 30% of the time.

The specimen sequenced was PBMCs. V and J are TRBV2 and TRBJ2-2; perhaps TRBD2 as D (6 bases). The receptor comes from a man aged 50-60 years in good health and CMV-seronegative. DNA of the CDR3: TGTGCCAGCACAGCTAGCGTGGCCGGGGAGCTGTTTTTT. It encodes CASTASVAGELFF.